This TCR beta chain stems from a study of Graves' ophthalmopathy and Graves' hyperthyroidism. General study findings and limits: Ophthalmopathy versus stable hyperthyroidism: 13-signature model gave around 90% sensitivity, less than 82% specificity.

The CDR3 length is 15 residues. Germline trimming cut 3 bases from V and 4 bases from J; bases unmatched to any gene: 4. Disease in donors with ophthalmopathy had moderate-to-severe activity, CAS ≥3, NOSPECS ≥4 and under 3 months' duration. This clonotype was detected ten times or more. The antigen remains undetermined. CDR3 regions of TCR beta were amplified from RNA transcripts. HTBI-primed first-round RT-PCR preceded second-round multiplex PCR. One entry per CDR3 protein results from TCRdb running MiXCR on the multiplex PCR reads. The sample lists fewer than 250,000 distinct CDR3 sequences; roughly 27% were seen once.

The sequenced sample was peripheral blood. This chain links TRBV12-3 or TRBV12-4 with TRBJ2-2; 8 bases are a match to TRBD2. This receptor was identified in a man aged 50 or older with Graves' ophthalmopathy. CDR3 sequence reads: CASSFQAGVTGELFF. The CDR3 bases are TGTGCCAGCAGTTTTCAAGCGGGAGTCACCGGGGAGCTGTTTTTT.